Below are 3 T cell receptor beta chains sequenced from a single sample in a study of OX40 agonist ivuxolimab in advanced cancers. TCRdb keeps only in-frame clones here, not all; method: immunoSEQ multiplex PCR. The sample lists about 63,000 clones, approximately 90% occurring once. Sequences were derived from CD4+ or CD8+ T cells sorted from blood, sampled in a trial of the OX40 agonist ivuxolimab. The origin of the receptors is an adult with an advanced solid tumor such as melanoma, head and neck, liver or kidney cancer.

The chain couples TRBV7-9 to TRBJ2-5; D possibly matches TRBD1 or TRBD2 (5 bases each). The CDR3 loop spans 14 amino acids. The V and J ends lost 1 base and 5 bases respectively, with 11 bases between them. Germline assignment: CDR1 SEHNR and CDR2 FQNEAQ (reference sequence). CDR3 in amino acids: CASSLGGAGETQYF. The DNA of the CDR3 is TGTGCCAGCAGCTTAGGAGGGGCCGGGGAGACCCAGTACTTC.

This sequence joins TRBV19 and TRBJ2-5; D might be TRBD2 (5 bases). Germline V CDR1 and CDR2: LNHDA, SQIVND (reference sequence). The CDR3 is 15 residues long. The V end lost 9 bases, the J end lost 1 base, and 18 bases lay between the germline ends. CDR3 amino acids: CASRGSDSFQETQYF. The CDR3 nucleotides are TGTGCCAGCAGAGGATCGGACTCCTTCCAAGAGACCCAGTACTTC.

The chain employs TRBV11-2 and TRBJ2-3; the match to TRBD2 covers 9 bases. The CDR3 covers 14 residues. Trimming at V came to 8 bases and at J to 7 bases, leaving 10 bases not matched to a gene. The V gene's germline CDR1 is SGHAT and CDR2 FQNNGV. CDR3 sequence reads: CASSGTRGGNTQYF. CDR3 DNA sequence: TGTGCCAGCTCTGGAACGCGGGGGGGTAATACGCAGTATTTT.